The 30 T cell receptor beta chains reported below all come from one sample, sequenced in a study of tumour-infiltrating T cells in Burkitt lymphoma. Using immunoSEQ multiplex PCR, the repertoire was profiled, and TCRdb retains in-frame clones only, with some absent. This table has roughly 1,700 clones, approximately 70% appearing once. The sample was tumor tissue. The source of these receptors is a human donor with diffuse large B-cell lymphoma.

This clone appeared a single time. This chain joins TRBV7-9 and TRBJ2-1; D perhaps matches TRBD2 (5 bases). Germline V gives CDR1 SEHNR, CDR2 FQNEAQ (reference sequence). The germline V and J ends were trimmed by 5 bases and 0 bases, with 11 bases remaining between them. The CDR3 is 15 amino acids. The CDR3 bases are TGTGCCAGCAGCCCGCCGGGAAACTCCTACAATGAGCAGTTCTTC. Translation gives CASSPPGNSYNEQFF. Supplemented by reference TRBV7-9 and TRBJ2-1, the full variable domain reads DTGVSQNPRHKITKRGQNVTFRCDPISEHNRLYWYRQTLGQGPEFLTYFQNEAQLEKSRLLSDRFSAERPKGSFSTLEIQRTEQGDSAMYLCASSPPGNSYNEQFFGPGTRLTVL.

The chain carries TRBV5-4 and TRBJ1-2, with 9 bases lining up with TRBD1. V trimming: 9 bases; J trimming: 8 bases; junction bases outside the gene matches: 8. The CDR3 runs 12 residues. Germline values: CDR1 SGHNT, CDR2 YYREEE (reference sequence). CDR3 protein: CATRDRVFGYTF. The CDR3 DNA sequence: TGTGCCACCCGGGACAGGGTGTTCGGCTACACCTTC.

In its sample, this clone is large. The genes are TRBV9 and TRBJ2-7; D may be TRBD2 (6 bases). Trimming cost V 0 bases and J 5 bases, with 9 bases left between them. The CDR3 contains 13 residues. From germline, CDR1 is SGDLS and CDR2 YYNGEE. The CDR3 DNA sequence: TGTGCCAGCAGCGTAGCGGGAGTGCACGAGCAGTACTTC. Its protein product is CASSVAGVHEQYF.

This chain connects TRBV4-3 to TRBJ2-7; D remains ambiguous. V was shortened by 1 base and J by 2 bases, with 9 bases between the two germline ends. The length of the CDR3 is 14 residues. Germline assignment: CDR1 LGHNA and CDR2 YSLEER. CDR3 coding DNA: TGCGCCAGCAGCCAAGGTCTTAGCCCCTACGAGCAGTACTTC. Encoded protein: CASSQGLSPYEQYF.

The V and J genes are TRBV2 and TRBJ2-1, with 12 bases matching TRBD2. V dropped 7 bases and J dropped 7; count of bases not matched to a gene: 8. This CDR3 contains 15 residues. CDR1 SNHLY and CDR2 FYNNEI come from the germline V gene. CDR3 sequence (DNA): TGTGCCAGCACCCCGACTAGCGGGAGTGGGAATGAGCAGTTCTTC. It codes for CASTPTSGSGNEQFF.

The V call is TRBV27, the J call TRBJ2-2; D gene uncertain. V shed 6 bases and J shed 6 bases, with 11 bases lying between them. The germline CDR1 and CDR2 sequences are MNHEY and SMNVEV (reference sequence). CDR3 length: 13 amino acids. The CDR3 DNA is TGTGCCAGCAGCCTATACCGGGCCGGGGAGCTGTTTTTT. Its protein is CASSLYRAGELFF.

V is TRBV7-9 and J is TRBJ1-1; D is unclear. V lost 2 bases, J lost 5 bases, and 6 bases lay in between. The germline V gene encodes CDR1 SEHNR and CDR2 FQNEAQ (reference sequence). The CDR3 is made up of 12 amino acids. The CDR3 nucleotides are TGTGCCAGCAGCTTATTCGAGACTGAAGCTTTCTTT. It codes for CASSLFETEAFF.

V gene TRBV4-1 combines with J gene TRBJ1-1; D remains ambiguous. CDR3 length: 13 amino acids. Trimming cost V 4 bases and J 0 bases, with 6 bases left between them. Germline CDR1 MGHRA, CDR2 YSYEKL. CDR3: CASSRELNTEAFF. The CDR3 bases are TGCGCCAGCAGCCGTGAGCTGAACACTGAAGCTTTCTTT.

The J gene is TRBJ2-6, the V gene TRBV29-1; unclear D gene. The CDR3 loop spans 14 amino acids. Trimming cost V 6 bases and J 4 bases, with 13 bases left between them. Germline CDR1 and CDR2: SQVTM and ANQGSEA. The CDR3 loop is CSVLVGTGANVLTF. CDR3 nucleotides: TGCAGCGTCCTCGTGGGTACCGGGGCCAACGTCCTGACTTTC.

A single count supports this clone. The V and J genes are TRBV9 and TRBJ2-5; TRBD2 matches at 7 bases. The CDR3 has 15 amino acids. V lost 4 bases to trimming and J lost 1 base; unmatched junction nucleotides: 7. Looked up from germline, CDR1 is SGDLS and CDR2 is YYNGEE. The CDR3 loop reads CASSPFAGAQETQYF. The DNA of the CDR3 is TGTGCCAGCAGCCCTTTCGCGGGAGCCCAAGAGACCCAGTACTTC.

This clone was counted a few times. The CDR3 here is CASSQDWGDQYF. The DNA for the CDR3 is TGCGCCAGCAGCCAAGATTGGGGGGACCAGTACTTC. V usage is TRBV4-1 and J usage is TRBJ2-5; a possible D gene is TRBD2 (6 bases). Trimming left V 0 bases short and J 10 bases short, with 9 bases between. CDR1 and CDR2 from the germline V gene are MGHRA and YSYEKL. CDR3 size: 12 residues.

This clone was observed a single time. The gene calls are TRBV11-1 and TRBJ2-2; D may be TRBD2 (5 bases). The germline CDR1 and CDR2 sequences are SGHAT and FQDESV (reference sequence). Trimming left V 0 bases short and J 5 bases short, with 10 bases between. The CDR3 extends over 15 amino acids. CDR3: CASSLAAATTGELFF. In nucleotides, the CDR3 is TGTGCCAGCAGCTTAGCAGCGGCAACAACCGGGGAGCTGTTTTTT.

The J gene is TRBJ1-5, the V gene TRBV9; unclear D gene. The CDR3 is 15 amino acids. Germline V gene data show CDR1 as SGDLS and CDR2 as YYNGEE. V shed 0 bases and J shed 2 bases, with 9 bases lying between them. The CDR3 loop is CASSVGGGGNQPQHF. The CDR3 coding sequence is TGTGCCAGCAGCGTAGGAGGCGGTGGCAATCAGCCCCAGCATTTT.

This clone was observed once. The rearrangement links TRBV29-1 to TRBJ2-4; D unresolved. CDR3 length equals 13 residues. V was clipped by 7 bases and J by 6 bases, with 16 bases between them. Germline V gene sequence: CDR1 SQVTM, CDR2 ANQGSEA. As DNA, the CDR3 is TGCAGCGCCAAAATTGGCATGTCAAACATTCAGTACTTC. Translating gives CSAKIGMSNIQYF.

The chain has TRBV9 and TRBJ1-4; 9 bases are shared with TRBD1. The CDR3 extends over 15 amino acids. The V gene end was trimmed by 4 bases and the J gene end by 5 bases; junction bases not matched to a gene: 6. Per germline, CDR1 SGDLS and CDR2 YYNGEE. CDR3: CASSIGTGRNEKLFF. CDR3 in DNA: TGTGCCAGCAGCATAGGGACAGGGAGAAATGAAAAACTGTTTTTT.

This clone appeared a few times. The CDR3 region has the DNA TGTGCCAGCTCACCAACAGGGGGGTCGAACGAGCAGTACTTC. Translating gives CASSPTGGSNEQYF. The V and J genes are TRBV18 and TRBJ2-7; 8 bases match TRBD1. J was trimmed by 5 bases and V by 2 bases; bases with no gene match: 5. The CDR3 is made up of 14 amino acids. Germline CDR1 is KGHSH and CDR2 is LQKENI.

The rearrangement joins TRBV14 to TRBJ2-3, with no clear D. CDR1 SGHDN and CDR2 FVKESK come from the germline V gene. Trimming removed 1 base at V and 0 bases at J, with 5 bases between. CDR3 length: 14 residues. The CDR3 bases are TGTGCCAGCAGCCAAGCCTCTAGCACAGATACGCAGTATTTT. Encoded protein: CASSQASSTDTQYF.

This clone has just one count. This chain links TRBV7-8 with TRBJ2-7; no clear D gene. Trimming took off 2 bases at V and 2 bases at J, with 16 bases between the two ends. Germline V gene data show CDR1 as SGHVS and CDR2 as FQNEAQ. The CDR3 sequence is 16 residues long. CDR3 in DNA: TGTGCCAGCAGCTTACCCAAAGAGAGGAATGCCTACGAGCAGTACTTC. Encoded protein: CASSLPKERNAYEQYF.

In its sample, this clone ranks as large. J is TRBJ2-1 and V is TRBV5-1; tentative D call: TRBD2 (5 bases). Between the trimmed V and J ends, which lost 3 bases and 4 bases, there was a span of 17 bases. CDR1 is SGHRS and CDR2 is YFSETQ in the germline V gene. The CDR3 has 16 amino acids. CDR3 region: CASSSDPRLNYNEQFF. CDR3 bases: TGCGCCAGCAGCTCGGACCCCAGACTAAATTACAATGAGCAGTTCTTC.

Comments on this clone: With a much larger clone just one base away, this may be a read error. The chain uses TRBV15 and TRBJ1-1; D remains unclear. The CDR3 runs 15 residues. CDR1 LNHNV and CDR2 YYDKDF come from the germline V gene (reference sequence). Trimming stripped 2 bases from V and 2 bases from J, with 12 bases between. The DNA of the CDR3 is TGTGCCACCAGCAGAAATCTAGGGCATAACACTGAAGCTTTCTTT. This codes for CATSRNLGHNTEAFF.

The rearrangement joins TRBV27 to TRBJ2-1, with D perhaps matching TRBD2 (5 bases). The germline V gene encodes CDR1 MNHEY and CDR2 SMNVEV (reference sequence). The CDR3 is 11 amino acids. Trimming removed 8 bases at V and 5 bases at J, with 7 bases between. Written as DNA, the CDR3 is TGTGCCAGCGGACTTCACAATGAGCAGTTCTTC. It specifies CASGLHNEQFF.

The gene calls are TRBV4-1 and TRBJ2-5; 10 bases map to TRBD1. Germline V gives CDR1 MGHRA, CDR2 YSYEKL. After removal of 0 bases from V and 4 bases from J, the junction contained 2 bases not matched to a gene. The CDR3 has 15 amino acids. The CDR3 nucleotides read TGCGCCAGCAGCCAAGAATGGACAGGGGGAGAGACCCAGTACTTC. Protein sequence: CASSQEWTGGETQYF.

The chain has TRBV11-1 and TRBJ2-3; D may be TRBD1 (5 bases). The CDR3 extends over 19 amino acids. Trimming shortened V by 1 base and J by 1 base, and 21 bases separated the two germline ends. Germline V gene sequence: CDR1 SGHAT, CDR2 FQDESV (reference sequence). The CDR3 DNA reads as TGTGCCAGCAGCTTAGAGGGGCCAAGCAGGGCTTTTGGCACAGATACGCAGTATTTT. Translation gives CASSLEGPSRAFGTDTQYF.

By its share, this clone is large. The chain recombines TRBV7-9 with TRBJ1-2, with a weak D call TRBD1 (5 bases). Looked up from germline, CDR1 is SEHNR and CDR2 is FQNEAQ (reference sequence). Trimming took off 1 base at V and 2 bases at J, with 11 bases between the two ends. This CDR3 spans 15 amino acids. The CDR3 sequence: CASSLVSGTNYGYTF. CDR3 bases: TGTGCCAGCAGCTTAGTTTCAGGGACCAACTATGGCTACACCTTC.

This clone was observed a handful of times. The chain recombines TRBV7-8 with TRBJ2-3, with 11 positions matching TRBD2. V gave up 3 bases and J gave up 4 bases; unmatched junction bases: 9. The CDR3 covers 17 residues. Germline assignment: CDR1 SGHVS and CDR2 FQNEAQ. DNA of the CDR3: TGTGCCAGCAGCTTGAAGACTAGCGGGGCACGATCAGATACGCAGTATTTT. Its translation: CASSLKTSGARSDTQYF. Supplemented by reference TRBV7-8 and TRBJ2-3, the full variable domain reads GAGVSQSPRYKVAKRGQDVALRCDPISGHVSLFWYQQALGQGPEFLTYFQNEAQLDKSGLPSDRFFAERPEGSVSTLKIQRTQQEDSAVYLCASSLKTSGARSDTQYFGPGTRLTVL.

V and J are TRBV6-5 and TRBJ1-1; D unclear. In germline, CDR1 is MNHEY, CDR2 SVGAGI. This CDR3 comprises 13 residues. V was trimmed by 7 bases and J by 5 bases, leaving 14 bases between them. The CDR3 DNA reads TGTGCCAGCACCCTTACCCAAGGAACTGAAGCTTTCTTT. As protein: CASTLTQGTEAFF.

The rearrangement links TRBV28 to TRBJ2-7; D gene unclear. This CDR3 has 14 amino acids. The V gene lost 6 bases and the J gene lost 0 bases, with 12 bases spanning the gap. In germline, CDR1 is MDHEN, CDR2 SYDVKM. CDR3 region: CASSSFRSSYEQYF. The CDR3 DNA reads as TGTGCCAGCAGCTCGTTTCGGAGCTCCTACGAGCAGTACTTC.

The gene calls are TRBV14 and TRBJ2-7; D might be TRBD1 (5 bases). With 4 bases removed from V and 9 bases from J, the gap between germline ends came to 19 bases. The germline V gene has CDR1 SGHDN and CDR2 FVKESK. The CDR3 has 14 amino acids. The CDR3 is CASSPLTVRAVQYF. DNA for the CDR3: TGTGCCAGCAGCCCTTTGACAGTCCGGGCTGTGCAGTACTTC.

The J gene is TRBJ2-7, the V gene TRBV6-1; D ambiguous. The CDR3 runs to 10 residues. Germline V gene data show CDR1 as MNHNS and CDR2 as SASEGT. Trimming left V 11 bases short and J 7 bases short, with 12 bases between. The DNA of the CDR3 is TGTGCCGCGAGCCTTAGAGAGCAGTACTTC. This gives the protein CAASLREQYF.

V is TRBV9 and J is TRBJ2-3; D is possibly TRBD2 (7 bases). Germline CDR1 is SGDLS and CDR2 is YYNGEE. CDR3 length: 18 residues. V lost 0 bases and J lost 6, with 23 bases in between. The DNA of the CDR3 is TGTGCCAGCAGCGTAGCTGGCCCCTCGGGGGGCTGGGGGGATACGCAGTATTTT. Translated: CASSVAGPSGGWGDTQYF.